This T cell receptor beta chain stems from a study of T cell responses to AZD1222 COVID-19 vaccine. V was shortened by 2 bases and J by 7 bases, with 15 bases between the two germline ends. This CDR3 region has 15 residues. CDR1 is MDHEN, CDR2 SYDVKM, per germline. Assay: immunoSEQ multiplex PCR; the TCRdb copy retains only in-frame clones and omits some. The sample has approximately 110,000 clones, about 85% seen once. Findings of the study overall: Spike was spanned by vaccine-associated CD4 TCRs, which were dominant at 160-218 and 743-854.

With regard to this clone: Its cognate antigen is unknown.

Here the sequenced sample was peripheral blood, taken 28 days after the second AZD1222 dose. The sequence was obtained from an adult who received the AZD1222 COVID-19 vaccine. The J gene is TRBJ1-5, the V gene TRBV28, with D unclear. The CDR3: CASSLGPGNDQPQHF. CDR3 sequence (DNA): TGTGCCAGCAGTTTAGGGCCGGGGAATGACCAGCCCCAGCATTTT. The entire variable domain, with the rest obtained from reference TRBV28 and TRBJ1-5, is as follows: DVKVTQSSRYLVKRTGEKVFLECVQDMDHENMFWYRQDPGLGLRLIYFSYDVKMKEKGDIPEGYSVSREKKERFSLILESASTNQTSMYLCASSLGPGNDQPQHFGDGTRLSIL.